Included here is one T cell receptor (beta chain) sequence, with context. Its specificity is unknown. The data stem from a study of cytomegalovirus exposure and HLA in healthy donors. CDR3 length equals 15 residues. The V and J ends lost 2 bases and 1 base, in that order; junction bases with no gene match: 3. The germline V gene encodes CDR1 SGHTA and CDR2 FQGTGA. Study conclusions and caveats: Altogether, 150 or so TCR beta chains were recorded as cytomegalovirus-associated. One cluster of highly shared sequence variants probably arose as a sequencing artifact. Reports credit the classifier with highly specific, highly sensitive diagnosis of cytomegalovirus status.

Primers: 60 Vbeta forward and 13 Jbeta reverse. TCRdb's copy holds only in-frame clones and misses some; the assay was immunoSEQ multiplex PCR. The sample has around 99,000 clones, approximately 76% seen once; the top ten hold around 8.1%. V is TRBV7-3 and J is TRBJ2-3; the match to TRBD2 covers 7 bases. The sample taken for sequencing was PBMCs. The sequence was collected from a man aged 35 to 55 in good health and CMV-seronegative. Here the CDR3 reads CASSLFTSGTDTQYF. CDR3 sequence (DNA): TGTGCCAGCAGCTTATTTACTAGCGGCACAGATACGCAGTATTTT.